This entry concerns a single T cell receptor beta chain. The germline V gene encodes CDR1 DFQATT and CDR2 SNEGSKA (reference sequence). The trim removed 2 bases at V and 5 bases at J, leaving 7 bases unmatched. The CDR3 runs 14 residues. High-throughput TCR beta sequencing covered peripheral CD8+ and CD4+ T cells. The multiple sclerosis controls consisted of treatment-naive patients with relapsing-remitting disease, either stable or active. The data were taken from a study of CD8 T cells in Susac syndrome. About 0.5 to 1 ug RNA was reverse transcribed with random hexamers. A multiplex approach, immunoSEQ multiplex PCR, amplified TCR beta CDR3 across 54 Vbeta and 13 Jbeta. TCRdb itself ran the immunoSEQ multiplex PCR reads through MiXCR, one entry per CDR3 protein. The sample includes approximately 160,000 distinct CDR3 sequences, about 94% of them seen just once.

This receptor was obtained from a human donor with multiple sclerosis. The sequenced sample was CD4+ T cells from PBMCs. The chain uses TRBV20-1 and TRBJ1-2; 8 bases map to TRBD1. The CDR3 DNA reads TGCAGTGCTAGATCGCCTCGGACAGGGTATGGCTACACCTTC. Translating it yields CSARSPRTGYGYTF.